In this sample, the clone carrying this T cell receptor beta chain turned up many times. This entry is derived from a study of CD8+CD57+ T cells in acquired aplastic anemia. For the study at large: DNA per sorted CD4+ or CD8+ sample ranged roughly 0.19 to 30 ug, averaging approximately 3.1 ug.

Genomic DNA, serving as template, underwent TCR beta VDJ and CDR3 profiling. One entry per CDR3 protein results from TCRdb running MiXCR on the reads. The sample shows 200,000 or so distinct CDR3 sequences, around three fifths of them seen only once. The source of this sequence is a human donor with severe aplastic anemia or a healthy control (not recorded which). The sample comprised sorted CD4+, CD8+, or CD8+CD57+ T cells (not recorded which) from PBMCs.

The DNA of the CDR3 is TGTGCCAGCGCCGGGGACGGGGCGGATGAAAAACTGTTTTTT. It encodes CASAGDGADEKLFF. The chain is built from TRBV9 and TRBJ1-4; possible D gene TRBD1, 5 bases. The CDR3 has 14 residues. Per germline, CDR1 SGDLS and CDR2 YYNGEE. The ends were cut back, 7 bases at V and 6 bases at J, with 16 bases in the middle.